The 19 T cell receptor beta chains given below trace back to one sample, sequenced in a study of regulatory T cells in long-lasting Graves disease. Assembly of TCR beta libraries relied on iRepertoire HTBI primers together with Arm-PCR of CDR3 regions. TCRdb used MiXCR to reprocess the multiplex PCR reads, holding one entry per CDR3 protein. The sample has 530,000 or so distinct CDR3 sequences, 15% to 20% seen once. The time point denotes: newly diagnosed GD, antithyroid drugs for less than 3 months. The authors made the TCR library using RNA they extracted from PBMCs. The data also belong to a second study, concerning T cells in Graves' hyperthyroidism and ophthalmopathy.

The input for sequencing was peripheral blood mononuclear cells (PBMCs), taken at new diagnosis, from a patient treated with antithyroid drugs. Every receptor here comes from a man younger than 30 with Graves disease.

This clonotype showed up many times. J is TRBJ2-7 and V is TRBV28; tentative D call: TRBD1 (5 bases). CDR3 size: 12 residues. V lost 5 bases, J lost 5 bases, and 10 bases lay in between. Germline CDR1 MDHEN, CDR2 SYDVKM. CDR3 in DNA: TGTGCCAGCAGTACCAGGGTACACGAGCAGTACTTC. Translated, it gives CASSTRVHEQYF. The whole variable domain, filled in from reference TRBV28 and TRBJ2-7, reads DVKVTQSSRYLVKRTGEKVFLECVQDMDHENMFWYRQDPGLGLRLIYFSYDVKMKEKGDIPEGYSVSREKKERFSLILESASTNQTSMYLCASSTRVHEQYFGPGTRLTVT.

This clonotype was observed at least ten times. The chain carries TRBV7-3 and TRBJ2-3; D may be TRBD1 or TRBD2 (5 bases each). Germline CDR1 is SGHTA and CDR2 is FQGTGA. The CDR3 spans 16 residues. The V and J ends lost 6 bases and 6 bases respectively, with 22 bases between them. CDR3 nucleotide sequence: TGTGCCAGCAGTTCAGGCCCAGCAAGAGGGGAGGATACGCAGTATTTT. Protein product: CASSSGPARGEDTQYF.

About this clonotype: A read error is possible here, since a much larger clone lies one base away. This chain links TRBV10-3 with TRBJ2-7; 9 nucleotides line up with TRBD2. CDR3 size: 15 residues. J was trimmed by 6 bases and V by 3 bases; bases with no gene match: 9. The V gene's germline CDR1 is ENHRY and CDR2 SYGVKD. For the CDR3, the DNA is TGTGCCATCAGTGAAATGGTAGCGGGAGACCTCGAGCAGTACTTC. Protein sequence: CAISEMVAGDLEQYF.

Of note for this clonotype: A much more abundant neighbour one base away suggests this may be a read error. The chain couples TRBV30 to TRBJ2-3, with TRBD2 as a possible D gene (6 bases). Germline CDR1 GTSNPN, CDR2 SVGIG (reference sequence). With 1 base removed from V and 4 bases from J, the gap between germline ends came to 12 bases. The CDR3 has 14 residues. The CDR3 DNA reads as TGTGCCTGGAGTGGCGGCGGCGGGGCAGATACGCAGTATTTT. Translating gives CAWSGGGGADTQYF. Full variable domain (outside the CDR3, taken from reference TRBV30 and TRBJ2-3): SQTIHQWPATLVQPVGSPLSLECTVEGTSNPNLYWYRQAAGRGLQLLFYSVGIGQISSEVPQNLSASRPQDRQFILSSKKLLLSDSGFYLCAWSGGGGADTQYFGPGTRLTVL.

This clonotype was picked up many times. The V gene is TRBV6-1, the J gene TRBJ1-2, with 7 bases fitting TRBD1. This CDR3 spans 16 amino acids. V dropped 1 base and J dropped 4; count of bases not matched to a gene: 9. Germline assignment: CDR1 MNHNS and CDR2 SASEGT. The CDR3 loop is CASSEVGDSVGYGYTF. The DNA of the CDR3 is TGTGCCAGCAGTGAAGTGGGGGACAGCGTTGGCTATGGCTACACCTTC.

Ten or more counts support this clonotype. This chain links TRBV2 with TRBJ1-5; D not resolved. The germline gives CDR1 SNHLY, CDR2 FYNNEI. V lost 7 bases to trimming and J lost 3 bases, with 13 bases between them. This CDR3 spans 14 amino acids. The CDR3 nucleotides are TGTGCCAGCACTATCCGGGGTTACAATCAGCCCCAGCATTTT. This encodes CASTIRGYNQPQHF. The variable domain in full, with the rest retrieved from reference TRBV2 and TRBJ1-5, is EPEVTQTPSHQVTQMGQEVILRCVPISNHLYFYWYRQILGQKVEFLVSFYNNEISEKSEIFDDQFSVERPDGSNFTLKIRSTKLEDSAMYFCASTIRGYNQPQHFGDGTRLSIL.

In this sample, this clonotype turned up once. No conserved phenylalanine or tryptophan ends this CDR3, so it is likely a read error. The limits of the CDR3 on the DNA are not certain, so only TCRdb's listed CDR3 is given. This rearrangement joins TRBV5-1 to TRBJ2-3; the table's TRBD2 call for D was not verified on the DNA. The length of the CDR3 is 16 amino acids, counting both ends. The V gene's germline CDR1 is SGHRS and CDR2 YFSETQ. The CDR3 spells CASSLASGGKAYEQYC.

This clonotype was picked up many times. The chain uses TRBV12-3 or TRBV12-4 and TRBJ2-1; TRBD1 might be the D (6 bases). V was shortened by 8 bases and J by 4 bases, with 21 bases between the two germline ends. The CDR3 totals 16 residues. The CDR3 coding sequence is TGTGCCAGCTTTAATAGGGCGATGGGGGCTTACAATGAGCAGTTCTTC. It translates to CASFNRAMGAYNEQFF.

This clonotype was recorded at least ten times. The rearrangement links TRBV6-1 to TRBJ1-5; tentative D call: TRBD1 (6 bases). The germline V gene has CDR1 MNHNS and CDR2 SASEGT. The V end lost 4 bases, the J end lost 2 bases, and 15 bases lay between the germline ends. CDR3 length: 16 amino acids. CDR3 sequence (DNA): TGTGCCAGCAGTGGAATAACAGGGTGGGGCAATCAGCCCCAGCATTTT. It is translated as CASSGITGWGNQPQHF.

This clonotype was recorded at least ten times. The rearrangement joins TRBV2 to TRBJ1-5, with D possibly being TRBD1 (6 bases). CDR1 is SNHLY and CDR2 is FYNNEI in the germline V gene. Trimming stripped 6 bases from V and 0 bases from J, with 12 bases between. The CDR3 totals 15 residues. The CDR3, as DNA: TGTGCCAGCAGCCGGACAGTGAATAGCAATCAGCCCCAGCATTTT. Translation: CASSRTVNSNQPQHF.

This clonotype came up many times. The V and J genes are TRBV30 and TRBJ2-5; tentative D call: TRBD2 (6 bases). CDR3 length equals 12 residues. V gave up 3 bases and J gave up 4 bases, with 9 bases separating them. The germline V gene encodes CDR1 GTSNPN and CDR2 SVGIG (reference sequence). The CDR3 DNA reads TGTGCCTGGAGCGGGAGTGGAGAGACCCAGTACTTC. It codes for CAWSGSGETQYF.

This chain joins TRBV28 and TRBJ1-1; 7 nucleotides match TRBD1. CDR1 and CDR2 from the germline V gene are MDHEN and SYDVKM. The V segment lost 4 bases and the J segment 3 bases; nucleotides outside the gene matches: 8. This CDR3 has 15 residues. The CDR3 loop is CASSSTGTDYTEAFF. CDR3 bases: TGTGCCAGCAGTTCGACAGGGACAGACTACACTGAAGCTTTCTTT.

The chain employs TRBV6-5 and TRBJ2-7, with D possibly being TRBD1 or TRBD2 (5 bases each). The CDR3 loop spans 11 amino acids. CDR1 and CDR2 from the germline V gene are MNHEY and SVGAGI. V was trimmed by 2 bases and J by 8 bases, leaving 7 bases between them. Written as DNA, the CDR3 is TGTGCCAGCAGTTACGAGGGGCAGCAGTACTTC. Its protein product is CASSYEGQQYF.

This clonotype was found many times. V and J are TRBV28 and TRBJ1-2; TRBD1 matches 8 bases. The germline V gene has CDR1 MDHEN and CDR2 SYDVKM. Unmatched junction bases numbered 4, after V lost 6 bases and J lost 4 bases. The CDR3 is 13 amino acids. The CDR3 region is CASRPTGGYGYTF. CDR3 DNA: TGTGCCAGCAGACCCACAGGGGGCTATGGCTACACCTTC.

This clonotype showed up many times. The chain links TRBV20-1 to TRBJ2-1; D might be TRBD1 or TRBD2, each matching 5 bases. The CDR3 runs 14 residues. V dropped 1 base and J dropped 0 bases, with 7 bases sitting between them. Per the germline V gene, CDR1 is DFQATT and CDR2 is SNEGSKA (reference sequence). The CDR3 protein is CSARGDHSYNEQFF. The CDR3 DNA reads as TGCAGTGCTAGAGGGGACCACTCCTACAATGAGCAGTTCTTC.

This clonotype was seen a handful of times. V usage is TRBV19 and J usage is TRBJ2-1; 11 bases map to TRBD2. The CDR3 sequence is 15 residues long. J was trimmed by 4 bases and V by 6 bases; bases with no gene match: 5. Germline V gene lookup returns CDR1 LNHDA and CDR2 SQIVND (reference sequence). The DNA for the CDR3 is TGTGCCAGTAGGGATCTAGCGGGAGGATACAATGAGCAGTTCTTC. It codes for CASRDLAGGYNEQFF.

This chain links TRBV7-9 with TRBJ2-5, with TRBD2 matching 7 bases. The CDR3 is 17 amino acids. V gave up 8 bases and J gave up 1 base; unmatched junction bases: 16. Germline assignment: CDR1 SEHNR and CDR2 FQNEAQ (reference sequence). CDR3: CASGISGPERGQETQYF. CDR3 nucleotide sequence: TGTGCCAGCGGCATTAGCGGGCCGGAGAGGGGCCAAGAGACCCAGTACTTC.

This clonotype has at least ten counts. The chain uses TRBV13 and TRBJ2-5; D may be TRBD1 (6 bases). There are 13 residues in the CDR3. Germline CDR1 PRHDT, CDR2 FYEKMQ (reference sequence). Between the trimmed V and J ends, which lost 7 bases and 6 bases, there was a span of 15 bases. The CDR3 DNA reads as TGTGCCAGCATGCTTGGGGGCATACAGACCCAGTACTTC. The encoded protein is CASMLGGIQTQYF.

The chain carries TRBV28 and TRBJ2-2; perhaps TRBD2 as D (6 bases). The CDR3 totals 15 residues. Per germline, CDR1 MDHEN and CDR2 SYDVKM. Trimming cost V 5 bases and J 2 bases, with 12 bases left between them. The CDR3 DNA is TGTGCCAGCAGTCTAGCGCGGATTAACACCGGGGAGCTGTTTTTT. Amino acids: CASSLARINTGELFF.